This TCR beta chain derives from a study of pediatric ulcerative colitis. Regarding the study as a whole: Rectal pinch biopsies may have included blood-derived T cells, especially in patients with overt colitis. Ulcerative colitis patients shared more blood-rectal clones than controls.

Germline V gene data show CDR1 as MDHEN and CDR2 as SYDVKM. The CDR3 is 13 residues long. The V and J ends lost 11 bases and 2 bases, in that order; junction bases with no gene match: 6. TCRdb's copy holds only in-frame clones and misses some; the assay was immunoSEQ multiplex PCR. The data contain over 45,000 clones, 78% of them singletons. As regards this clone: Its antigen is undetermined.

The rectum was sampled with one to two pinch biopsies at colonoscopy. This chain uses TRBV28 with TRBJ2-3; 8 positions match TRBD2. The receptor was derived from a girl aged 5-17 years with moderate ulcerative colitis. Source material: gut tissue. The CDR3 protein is CAERESVTDTQYF. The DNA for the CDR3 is TGTGCCGAGCGGGAGTCGGTCACAGATACGCAGTATTTT.